This is a list of T cell receptor beta chains from one sample in a study of cytomegalovirus exposure and HLA in healthy donors. TCRdb's table, derived via immunoSEQ multiplex PCR, lists solely in-frame clones and lacks some. The data contain 200,000 or so clones, about 86% of them singletons. Specimen: PBMCs. The receptors shown here come from a young woman in good health and CMV-seropositive. Both conserved end residues are part of each CDR3.

j_call | cdr3_length | v_call | cdr3_aa
TRBJ1-2 | 12 | TRBV28 | CASSLLNYGYTF
TRBJ1-5 | 15 | TRBV19 | CASSISWTGHQPQHF
TRBJ1-5 | 13 | TRBV30 | CAKKDRTYQPQHF
TRBJ2-5 | 12 | TRBV25-1 | CASSEQVQVQYF
TRBJ2-3 | 17 | TRBV10-3 | CAISGGGQGVSTDTQYF
TRBJ1-1 | 15 | TRBV28 | CASRSEGAVYTEAFF
TRBJ2-7 | 14 | TRBV5-4 | CASSLGGLDYEQYF
TRBJ1-2 | 13 | TRBV6-1 | CASGTGALGGYTF
TRBJ1-5 | 14 | TRBV6-4 | CASSEDREVQPQHF
TRBJ2-3 | 12 | TRBV5-1 | CASSSGADTQYF
TRBJ2-1 | 15 | TRBV18 | CASSPLQGRADEQFF
TRBJ2-5 | 12 | TRBV5-1 | CASSWGGETQYF
TRBJ1-2 | 14 | TRBV6-5 | CASSYGGWNYGYTF
TRBJ1-2 | 14 | TRBV19 | CASSIFAGNYGYTF
TRBJ2-5 | 13 | TRBV6-6 | CASTSGGRETQYF
TRBJ1-4 | 17 | TRBV28 | CASSSPGGGDGNEKLFF
TRBJ1-2 | 14 | TRBV2 | CASSATGSYYGYTF
TRBJ2-3 | 15 | TRBV18 | CASSPTGGSTDTQYF